This T cell receptor beta chain comes out of a study of T cell clonality in common variable immunodeficiency. V was clipped by 6 bases and J by 6 bases; unmatched bases: 8. This CDR3 is built from 14 residues. Germline CDR1 and CDR2: KGHSH and LQKENI. Points from the study as a whole: Authors noted CVID clonality's cause needs subpopulation repertoire sequencing. TCRbeta clonality was increased in CVID versus healthy controls. CVID subjects shared fewer TCRbeta clones than healthy controls did.

The table came from immunoSEQ multiplex PCR; TCRdb's copy has only in-frame clones and leaves some out. This sample comprises some 44,000 clones, none seen once only. This clone was observed many times. Antigen unknown. The CDR3 is cut off 3 residues early in the read; its end comes from the germline J gene. The specimen sequenced was peripheral blood mononuclear cells. This chain connects TRBV18 to TRBJ1-1, with 9 positions matching TRBD1. This clonotype originated in a person between 18 and 69 years old in good health. CDR3 DNA, as far as it was read: TGTGCCAGCTCCCCCGACAGGGGGAATTCTGAA. This sequence encodes CASSPDRGNSE. The CDR3 as a whole reads CASSPDRGNSEAFF. The full variable domain, with the rest looked up from reference TRBV18 and TRBJ1-1, is NAGVMQNPRHLVRRRGQEARLRCSPMKGHSHVYWYRQLPEEGLKFMVYLQKENIIDESGMPKERFSAEFPKEGPSILRIQQVVRGDSAAYFCASSPDRGNSEAFFGQGTRLTVV.